This T cell receptor beta chain was identified during a study of shared clonotypes between healthy human individuals. For the study at large: Each donor had three CD4 naive, three CD4 memory, two CD8 naive and one CD8 memory plate. Study observations and caveats: Rarefaction showed sorted-subset sequencing was incomplete despite large depth. Few donors limited the genetic and exposure-history diversity represented.

Regarding this clone: What it recognizes is unknown.

Naive CD8 populations comprised CD45RO-negative cells positively selected for CCR7, excluding terminally differentiated effector memory CD45RA+ cells. V lost 1 base and J lost 3, with 15 bases in between. Germline V CDR1 and CDR2: SGHTA, FQGNSA. CDR3 length equals 16 residues. The assay used deep level. The table came from immunoSEQ multiplex PCR; TCRdb's copy has only in-frame clones and leaves some out. The sample contains about 2.1 million clones, just under 95% of which appear only once. The chain carries TRBV7-2 and TRBJ2-5; D may be TRBD2 (6 bases). Sequencing used naive CD8+ T cells from PBMCs. The source is a man in his late teens or twenties in good health. Some clones in this sample may be carry-over from other donors' samples. The CDR3 here is CASSLVWRGRKETQYF. CDR3 in DNA: TGTGCCAGCAGCTTAGTGTGGAGGGGTAGAAAAGAGACCCAGTACTTC.